This TCR beta chain was recorded in a study of T cell changes during pregnancy in multiple sclerosis. The method was immunoSEQ multiplex PCR; TCRdb's version includes in-frame clones alone and lacks a portion of them. The sample has approximately 37,000 clones, nearly 90% seen once. On this clone: The junction does not match germline at one end; this may be a read error.

This clonotype was obtained from a female donor with multiple sclerosis, enrolled in a pregnancy study. The source was CD8+ T cells from peripheral blood mononuclear cells, collected in the first trimester of pregnancy.

CDR3 loop: CASSLTGLGNAEAFF. The CDR3 DNA reads TGTGCCAGCAGCCTCACTGGCCTCGGGAACGCTGAAGCTTTCTTT. This rearrangement joins TRBV5-5 to TRBJ1-1; D gene uncertain. The CDR3 loop spans 15 amino acids. Per germline, CDR1 SGHKS and CDR2 YYEKEE (reference sequence).